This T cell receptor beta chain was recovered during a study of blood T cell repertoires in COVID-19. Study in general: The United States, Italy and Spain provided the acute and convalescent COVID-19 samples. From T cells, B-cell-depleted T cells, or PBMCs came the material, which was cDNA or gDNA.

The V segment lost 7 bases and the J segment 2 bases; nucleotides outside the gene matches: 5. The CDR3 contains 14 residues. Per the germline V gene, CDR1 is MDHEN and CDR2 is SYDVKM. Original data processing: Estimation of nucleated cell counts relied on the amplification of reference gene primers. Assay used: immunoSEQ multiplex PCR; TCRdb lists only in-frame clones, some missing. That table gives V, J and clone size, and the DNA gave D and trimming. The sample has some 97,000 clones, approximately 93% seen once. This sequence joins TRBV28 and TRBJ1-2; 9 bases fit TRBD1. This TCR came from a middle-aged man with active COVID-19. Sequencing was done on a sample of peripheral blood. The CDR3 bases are TGTGCCAGCACCCAGGGACAGGGCAACTATGGCTACACCTTC. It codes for CASTQGQGNYGYTF.